This T cell receptor beta chain was profiled in a study of CXCR3-negative and CXCR3-positive naive CD8 T cells. Germline values: CDR1 SGHDN, CDR2 FVKESK. CDR3 size: 12 residues. UMI-labeled TRB cDNA libraries were prepared by 5' RACE. Reprocessing the 5' RACE reads, TCRdb reports a single entry for every CDR3 protein and omits DNA. The sample is made up of fewer than 90,000 distinct CDR3 sequences, and the top ten hold almost 0.55% of it. With 250,000 to 350,000 cells each, the CD8+ T cell subsets were individually sorted in triplicate. General study points: Comparably high diversity marked both naive subsets, whereas memory CD8+ cells had much lower diversity. Researchers report that CXCR3-positive naive cells carry more hydrophobic TRB CDR3s than CXCR3-negative naive cells. Memory cells diverged, while naive CXCR3-positive and CXCR3-negative cells had similar TRBV-TRBJ usage.

Of note for this clonotype: Antigen: not known.

The sequence derives from a human donor in good health. Some clones in this sample may be carry-over from other donors' samples. This chain links TRBV14 with TRBJ2-7. Material: naive CXCR3+ CD8+ T cells from blood. The subset here: CD45RO-CCR7+CD27+CD95- naive CD8+ T cells expressing CXCR3 (TNR3+). CDR3 sequence reads: CASSQVSYEQYF.